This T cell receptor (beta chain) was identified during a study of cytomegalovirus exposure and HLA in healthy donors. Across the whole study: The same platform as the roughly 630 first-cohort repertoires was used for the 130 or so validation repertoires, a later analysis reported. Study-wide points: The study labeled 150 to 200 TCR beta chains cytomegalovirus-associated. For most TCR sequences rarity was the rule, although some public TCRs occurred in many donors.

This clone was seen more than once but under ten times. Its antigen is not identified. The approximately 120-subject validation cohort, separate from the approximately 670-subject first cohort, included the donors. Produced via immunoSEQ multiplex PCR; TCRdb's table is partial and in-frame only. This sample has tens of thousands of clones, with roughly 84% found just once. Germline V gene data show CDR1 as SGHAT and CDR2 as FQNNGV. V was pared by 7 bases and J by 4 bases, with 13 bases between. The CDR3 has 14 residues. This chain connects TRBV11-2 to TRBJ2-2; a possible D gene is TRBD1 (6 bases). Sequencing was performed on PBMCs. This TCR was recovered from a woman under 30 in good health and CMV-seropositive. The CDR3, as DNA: TGTGCCAGCACCCCACAGGGTTCCACCGGGGAGCTGTTTTTT. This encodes CASTPQGSTGELFF.